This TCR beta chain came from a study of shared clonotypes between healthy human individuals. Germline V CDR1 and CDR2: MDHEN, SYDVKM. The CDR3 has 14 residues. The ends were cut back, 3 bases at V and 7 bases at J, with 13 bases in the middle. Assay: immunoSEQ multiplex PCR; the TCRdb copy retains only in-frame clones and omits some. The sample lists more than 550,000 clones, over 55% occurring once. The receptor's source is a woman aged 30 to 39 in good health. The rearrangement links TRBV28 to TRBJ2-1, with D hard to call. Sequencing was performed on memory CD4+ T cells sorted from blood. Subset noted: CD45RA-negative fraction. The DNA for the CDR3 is TGTGCCAGCAGTTTGGGGTCCTCTGCTAATGAGCAGTTCTTC. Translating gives CASSLGSSANEQFF.